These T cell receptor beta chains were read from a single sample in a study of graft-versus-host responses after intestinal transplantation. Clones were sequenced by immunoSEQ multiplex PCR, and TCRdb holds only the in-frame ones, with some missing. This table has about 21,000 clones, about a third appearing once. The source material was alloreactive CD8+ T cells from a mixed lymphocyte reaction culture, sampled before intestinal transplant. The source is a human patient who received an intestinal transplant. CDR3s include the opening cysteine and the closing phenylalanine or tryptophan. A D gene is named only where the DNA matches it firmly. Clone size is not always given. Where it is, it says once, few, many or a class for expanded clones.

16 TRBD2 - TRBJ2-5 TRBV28 CASTGTSRKTQETQYF TGTGCCAGCACCGGGACTAGCCGAAAGACACAAGAGACCCAGTACTTC
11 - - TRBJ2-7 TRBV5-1 CASSSRGRKYF TGCGCCAGCAGTTCCCGGGGCAGAAAGTACTTC
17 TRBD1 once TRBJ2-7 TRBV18 CASSGTGGAGSSYEQYF TGTGCCAGCTCAGGGACAGGGGGAGCAGGCAGCTCCTACGAGCAGTACTTC
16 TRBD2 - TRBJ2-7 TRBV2 CASSRTRLAGVYEQYF TGTGCCAGCAGTAGGACTCGGTTAGCGGGAGTATACGAGCAGTACTTC
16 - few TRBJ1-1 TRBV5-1 CASSLWLVGPATEAFF TGCGCCAGCAGCTTGTGGTTGGTTGGACCGGCCACTGAAGCTTTCTTT
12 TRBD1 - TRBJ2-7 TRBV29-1 CSARTGYYEQYF TGCAGCGCCAGGACAGGGTACTACGAGCAGTACTTC
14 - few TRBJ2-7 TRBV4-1 CASSPTSGRYEQYF TGCGCCAGCAGCCCGACTAGTGGGCGGTACGAGCAGTACTTC
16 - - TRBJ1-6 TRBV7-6 CASSHSRDGNNSPLHF TGTGCCAGCAGCCACAGCCGGGACGGGAATAATTCACCCCTCCACTTT
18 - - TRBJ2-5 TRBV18 CASSPPNTQANMRETQYF TGTGCCAGCTCACCCCCCAATACGCAAGCTAACATGAGGGAGACCCAGTACTTC
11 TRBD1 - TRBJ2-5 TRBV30 CAWGVRQGKYF TGTGCCTGGGGAGTACGACAGGGAAAGTACTTC
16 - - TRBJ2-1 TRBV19 CASSFFVGFQGNEQFF TGTGCCAGTAGTTTTTTCGTGGGTTTCCAAGGGAATGAGCAGTTCTTC
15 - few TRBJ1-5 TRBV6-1 CAISGSGYSNQPQHF TGTGCCATCAGTGGCTCCGGGTATAGCAATCAGCCCCAGCATTTT
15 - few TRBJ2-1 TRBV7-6 CASSRSGTSYNEQFF TGTGCCAGCAGCCGCTCTGGGACCTCCTACAATGAGCAGTTCTTC
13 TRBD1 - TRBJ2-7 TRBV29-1 CSASGGTFYEQYF TGCAGCGCCTCAGGGGGAACGTTTTACGAGCAGTACTTC
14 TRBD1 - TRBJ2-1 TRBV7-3 CASSPDRGYNEQFF TGTGCCAGCAGCCCGGACAGGGGGTACAATGAGCAGTTCTTC
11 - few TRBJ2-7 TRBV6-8 CASSSSGEQYF TGTGCCAGCAGTTCCTCTGGAGAGCAGTACTTC
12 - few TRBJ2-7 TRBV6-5 CASSLEIYEQYF TGTGCCAGCAGTCTAGAGATCTACGAGCAGTACTTC
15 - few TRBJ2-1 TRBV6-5 CASSYSGNSMNEQFF TGTGCCAGCAGTTACTCGGGGAACTCAATGAATGAGCAGTTCTTC
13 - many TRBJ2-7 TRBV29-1 CSGAGGESYEQYF TGCAGCGGGGCAGGGGGGGAGTCCTACGAGCAGTACTTC
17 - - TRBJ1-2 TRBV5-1 CASSTEGGARTSYGYTF TGCGCCAGCAGCACGGAGGGGGGCGCAAGGACTAGCTATGGCTACACCTTC
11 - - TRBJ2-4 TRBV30 CACAPKNIQYF TGTGCCTGCGCACCAAAAAACATTCAGTACTTC
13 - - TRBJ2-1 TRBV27 CASNLDNLNEQFF TGTGCCAGCAATTTAGACAACCTGAATGAGCAGTTCTTC
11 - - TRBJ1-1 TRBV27 CASGLNTEAFF TGTGCCAGCGGGTTGAACACTGAAGCTTTCTTT
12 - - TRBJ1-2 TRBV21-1 CAKDSTGYGYTF TGTGCCAAAGATAGTACCGGCTATGGCTACACCTTC
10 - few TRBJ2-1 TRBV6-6 CASGSNEQFF TGTGCCAGCGGGTCGAATGAGCAGTTCTTC
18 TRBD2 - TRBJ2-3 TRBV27 CASSLSVAGGQGVYTQYF TGTGCCAGCAGTTTATCGGTAGCGGGGGGTCAGGGGGTGTATACGCAGTATTTT
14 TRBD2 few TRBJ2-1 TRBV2 CASSDIGGRGEQFF TGTGCCAGCAGTGACATTGGCGGGAGGGGTGAGCAGTTCTTC
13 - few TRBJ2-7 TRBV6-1 CASRELGYYEQYF TGTGCCAGCAGGGAACTAGGTTACTACGAGCAGTACTTC
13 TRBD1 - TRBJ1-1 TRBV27 CASSLTNRGSAFF TGTGCCAGCAGTCTTACCAACAGGGGATCAGCTTTCTTT
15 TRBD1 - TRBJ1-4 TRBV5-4 CASSFSGTGAEKLFF TGTGCCAGCAGCTTTTCCGGGACAGGGGCTGAAAAACTGTTTTTT
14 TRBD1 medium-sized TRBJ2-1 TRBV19 CASKTGTGINEQFF TGTGCCAGTAAAACCGGGACAGGGATCAATGAGCAGTTCTTC
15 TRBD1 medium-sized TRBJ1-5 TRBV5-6 CASSQGTGGNQPQHF TGTGCCAGCAGCCAAGGAACAGGGGGCAATCAGCCCCAGCATTTT
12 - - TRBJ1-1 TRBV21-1 CASIPTASEAFF TGTGCCAGCATCCCCACAGCCTCAGAAGCTTTCTTT
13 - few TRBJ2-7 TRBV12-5 CASGLARTGEQYF TGTGCTAGTGGTTTGGCGAGGACGGGCGAGCAGTACTTC
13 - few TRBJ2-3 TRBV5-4 CASSASNGDTQYF TGTGCCAGCAGCGCGTCCAACGGAGATACGCAGTATTTT
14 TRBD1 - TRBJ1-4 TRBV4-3 CASSPTGGAEKLFF TGCGCCAGCAGCCCGACAGGGGGCGCTGAAAAACTGTTTTTT
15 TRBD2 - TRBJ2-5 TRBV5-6 CASSFSGGMQETQYF TGTGCCAGCAGCTTCTCGGGGGGGATGCAAGAGACCCAGTACTTC
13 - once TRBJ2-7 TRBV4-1 CASSQGGGYEQYF TGCGCCAGCAGCCAAGGAGGAGGCTACGAGCAGTACTTC
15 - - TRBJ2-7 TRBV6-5 CASSSRDRTVFEQYF TGTGCCAGCAGTTCACGGGACCGGACGGTTTTCGAGCAGTACTTC
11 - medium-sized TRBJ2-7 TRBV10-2 CATRQSYEQYF TGCGCCACAAGACAGTCCTACGAGCAGTACTTC
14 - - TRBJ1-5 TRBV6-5 CASSLGGARQPQHF TGTGCCAGCAGTTTGGGGGGGGCCCGTCAGCCCCAGCATTTT
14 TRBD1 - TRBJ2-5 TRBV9 CASSPAGGAETQYF TGTGCCAGCAGCCCAGCAGGGGGAGCTGAGACCCAGTACTTC
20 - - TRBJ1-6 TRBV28 CASSLAFGGATSSYNSPLHF TGTGCCAGCAGTTTAGCTTTTGGGGGGGCCACGAGCTCCTATAATTCACCCCTCCACTTT
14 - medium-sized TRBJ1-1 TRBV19 CASSIGDGNTEAFF TGTGCCAGTAGTATTGGGGACGGGAACACTGAAGCTTTCTTT
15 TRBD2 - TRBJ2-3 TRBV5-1 CASSAALAGGHTQYF TGCGCCAGCAGCGCCGCACTAGCGGGAGGACATACGCAGTATTTT
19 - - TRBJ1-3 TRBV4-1 CASSKWITPGQTSGNTIYF TGCGCCAGCAGCAAGTGGATAACGCCGGGACAAACCTCTGGAAACACCATATATTTT
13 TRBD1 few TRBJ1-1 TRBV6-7 CASRTGINTEAFF TGTGCCAGCAGGACAGGGATTAACACTGAAGCTTTCTTT
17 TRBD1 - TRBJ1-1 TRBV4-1 CACSQAGGQWGNSEAFF TGCGCCTGCAGCCAGGCAGGGGGGCAATGGGGGAACTCTGAAGCTTTCTTT
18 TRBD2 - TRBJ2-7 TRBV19 CASSTLAGGPDLPYEQYF TGTGCCAGTAGTACCCTAGCGGGAGGCCCCGATTTGCCTTACGAGCAGTACTTC
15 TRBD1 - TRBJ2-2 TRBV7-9 CASSFGTGDTGELFF TGTGCCAGCAGCTTCGGGACAGGGGACACCGGGGAGCTGTTTTTT
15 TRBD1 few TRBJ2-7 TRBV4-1 CASSPVGTGSYEQYF TGCGCCAGCAGTCCTGTGGGGACAGGGTCCTACGAGCAGTACTTC
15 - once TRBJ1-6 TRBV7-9 CASSFLNSYNSPLHF TGTGCCAGCAGCTTCCTCAACTCCTATAATTCACCCCTCCACTTT
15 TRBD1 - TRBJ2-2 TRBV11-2 CASSLGTGNTGELFF TGTGCCAGCAGCTTAGGGACAGGGAACACCGGGGAGCTGTTTTTT
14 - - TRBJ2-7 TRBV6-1 CASSETGGSYEQYF TGTGCCAGCAGTGAGACTGGTGGCTCCTACGAGCAGTACTTC
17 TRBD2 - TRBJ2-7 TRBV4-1 CASSQAPSSGHSYEQYF TGCGCCAGCAGCCAAGCCCCCTCTAGCGGGCACTCCTACGAGCAGTACTTC
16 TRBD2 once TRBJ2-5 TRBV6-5 CASSLWRGAVQETQYF TGTGCCAGCAGTTTATGGCGGGGGGCCGTTCAAGAGACCCAGTACTTC
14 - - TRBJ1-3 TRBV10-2 CASSAGISGNTIYF TGCGCCAGCAGTGCGGGGATCTCTGGAAACACCATATATTTT
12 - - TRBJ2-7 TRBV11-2 CASSQSYYEQYF TGTGCCAGCAGCCAATCTTACTACGAGCAGTACTTC
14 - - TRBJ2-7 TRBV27 CASSLVAGPYEQYF TGTGCCAGCAGTTTAGTGGCAGGGCCCTACGAGCAGTACTTC
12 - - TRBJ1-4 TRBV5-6 CASSLGAAIMFF TGTGCCAGCAGCTTGGGGGCAGCGATTATGTTTTTT